This T cell receptor beta chain was captured in a study of shared clonotypes between healthy human individuals. Naivety among CD8 cells was defined by CD45RO negativity and positive CCR7 selection, thereby excluding terminally differentiated effector memory CD45RA+ cells. Healthy HIV-negative adults without recent acute infections or vaccinations served as donors. Every donor was a Caucasian adult from Nashville, Tennessee. Comments on this clone: Its target is unknown.

Study results and limitations: In a few donors, about 5% of naive CD4 clonotypes appeared in common.

V lost 2 bases and J lost 7, with 8 bases in between. Germline V lookup: CDR1 SGHAT, CDR2 FQNNGV. The CDR3 runs 12 residues. In the authors' methods: Filtering differed because ImmunoSEQ produced junction-only sequences that carried no quality scores. Libraries were prepared by immunoSEQ multiplex PCR; TCRdb keeps only in-frame clonotypes and omits some of them. That table supplies the V and J calls and clone size; D and trimming were determined from the DNA. The table has approximately 590,000 clones, about 95% seen once. The J gene is TRBJ1-2, the V gene TRBV11-2, with D unresolved. The origin of this receptor is a woman younger than 45 in good health. The specimen was naive CD8+ T cells sorted from blood. The CDR3: CASSLRAGGYTF. The CDR3 DNA reads TGTGCCAGCAGCTTACGCGCAGGTGGCTACACCTTC.